The rows below give T cell receptor beta chains drawn from one sample of a study of shared clonotypes between healthy human individuals. The repertoire was sequenced with immunoSEQ multiplex PCR; TCRdb's copy has only in-frame clones and lacks some. The repertoire holds 2 million to 2.5 million clones, with roughly 95% as singletons. The sample was naive CD4+ T cells sorted from blood. Every receptor here comes from a man between 18 and 35 years old in good health. Each CDR3 is given with its conserved first and last residue. A D gene is named only where the DNA matches it firmly.

V	J	D	CDR3	DNA
TRBV4-3	TRBJ2-7	TRBD2	CASSQAVGTSGEQYF	TGCGCCAGCAGCCAAGCTGTCGGGACTAGCGGCGAGCAGTACTTC
TRBV29-1	TRBJ2-1	.	CSASGTKKNEQFF	TGCAGCGCCTCCGGGACAAAGAAAAATGAGCAGTTCTTC
TRBV30	TRBJ2-3	.	CAWRVSDTQYF	TGTGCCTGGAGGGTTTCAGATACGCAGTATTTT
TRBV11-2	TRBJ2-1	TRBD2	CASSSNSGTSSYNEQFF	TGTGCCAGCAGCTCCAATTCCGGGACTAGCTCCTACAATGAGCAGTTCTTC
TRBV30	TRBJ2-1	.	CAWRGGPLNEQFF	TGTGCCTGGAGGGGCGGTCCCCTTAATGAGCAGTTCTTC
TRBV5-1	TRBJ2-5	.	CASSFRVGETQYF	TGCGCCAGCAGTTTTAGGGTGGGGGAGACCCAGTACTTC
TRBV6-5	TRBJ2-7	.	CASGTGITYEQYF	TGTGCCAGCGGCACCGGGATCACCTACGAGCAGTACTTC
TRBV18	TRBJ2-7	.	CASSPGIQDALLTYGQYF	TGTGCCAGCTCACCAGGGATACAGGACGCCCTACTAACGTACGGGCAGTACTTC
TRBV13	TRBJ2-3	TRBD1	CASSLGTGTGGRRNTQYF	TGTGCCAGCAGCTTAGGCACCGGGACAGGGGGAAGGAGAAATACGCAGTATTTT
TRBV23-1	TRBJ2-5	.	CASSQCGEVGETQYF	TGCGCCAGCAGTCAATGCGGGGAAGTCGGCGAGACCCAGTACTTC
TRBV13	TRBJ2-2	.	CASSLGLGVSAGELFF	TGTGCCAGCAGCTTAGGCCTGGGGGTGTCGGCCGGGGAGCTGTTTTTT
TRBV7-9	TRBJ1-2	.	CASSLDVYYGYTF	TGTGCCAGCAGCTTAGACGTTTACTATGGCTACACCTTC
TRBV5-6	TRBJ1-6	.	CASSYRGYGNSPLHF	TGTGCCAGCAGCTACCGGGGGTACGGGAATTCACCCCTCCACTTT
TRBV6-1	TRBJ1-6	.	CAIRPGGVISPLHF	TGTGCCATCAGGCCGGGGGGGGTAATTTCACCCCTCCACTTT
TRBV6-5	TRBJ2-2	.	CASSYSNPNTGELFF	TGTGCCAGCAGTTACTCAAATCCGAACACCGGGGAGCTGTTTTTT